The rows below give T cell receptor beta chains drawn from one sample of a study of neurological immune-mediated disorders. A single record per CDR3 protein comes from TCRdb applying MiXCR to the 5' RACE reads. Seen here are roughly 60,000 distinct CDR3 sequences, roughly 3.3% observed once, and the top ten hold more than 2.5%. Sequenced material: PBMCs. These receptor sequences come from a young woman with multiple sclerosis. CDR3s include the opening cysteine and the closing phenylalanine or tryptophan. Each record gives: D gene, clone size, J gene, V gene, CDR3 protein, CDR3 DNA. D genes are given only for firm matches. Expanded clones are given a class, and other clones once, few, many or no size at all.

TRBD2,NA,TRBJ2-3,TRBV18,CASSPSSGSRDTQYF,TGTGCCAGCTCTCCGTCTAGCGGGAGTCGTGATACGCAGTATTTT
TRBD1,many,TRBJ2-3,TRBV5-1,CASSLGQGAQATQYF,TGCGCCAGCAGCTTGGGACAGGGGGCGCAGGCTACGCAGTATTTT
TRBD1,few,TRBJ1-5,TRBV20-1,CSARDPTGEGQPQNF,TGCAGTGCTAGAGATCCCACAGGGGAGGGTCAGCCCCAGAATTTT
NA,many,TRBJ2-1,TRBV5-1,CASSLEGLSYNEQFF,TGCGCCAGCAGCTTGGAGGGACTCTCCTACAATGAGCAGTTCTTC
NA,many,TRBJ1-5,TRBV7-6,CASTMKFCQPQNF,TGTGCCAGCACCATGAAGTTCTGTCAGCCCCAGAATTTT
TRBD1,many,TRBJ1-4,TRBV7-2,CASSSRTGHNEKLFF,TGTGCCAGCAGCTCACGGACAGGGCATAATGAAAAACTGTTTTTT
NA,many,TRBJ1-1,TRBV7-3,CASSSQTDPLTEAFF,TGTGCCAGCAGCTCGCAGACAGATCCTTTGACTGAAGCTTTCTTT
NA,many,TRBJ2-3,TRBV3-1,CASSPREATQYF,TGTGCCAGCAGCCCCAGGGAGGCTACGCAGTATTTT
NA,many,TRBJ2-7,TRBV28,CASRHPQLGTPGYEQYF,TGTGCCAGCAGACACCCCCAACTAGGGACTCCAGGCTACGAGCAGTACTTC
NA,many,TRBJ2-7,TRBV28,CASSSTPAASYEQYF,TGTGCCAGCAGTTCTACCCCGGCGGCCTCCTACGAGCAGTACTTC
NA,many,TRBJ2-1,TRBV5-1,CASSFGQQLNEQFF,TGCGCCAGCAGCTTCGGACAGCAACTTAATGAGCAGTTCTTC
NA,many,TRBJ2-5,TRBV4-1,CASSQLEHSLTQYF,TGCGCCAGCAGCCAATTAGAACACAGCTTGACCCAGTACTTC
TRBD1,many,TRBJ2-1,TRBV29-1,CSVEDGTANEQFF,TGCAGCGTTGAAGATGGGACAGCCAATGAGCAGTTCTTC